These 9 T cell receptor beta chains were all obtained from the same sample, sequenced in a study of neurological immune-mediated disorders (dated by TCRdb to between 2018 and 2021). Libraries were constructed by 5' RACE. TCRdb records Illumina HiSeq 2500 as the sequencer. TCRdb cleaned the public reads at Q25 with fastp, built clones with MiXCR and kept in-frame beta chains. Entries are consolidated by CDR3 protein sequence, retaining the most common genes and DNA. This sample is represented by 50,000 or so distinct CDR3 sequences; about 3.5% of them were singletons. In total, the top ten clones hold 5.5% to 6.5% of the sample. The sequencing sample was made of PBMCs. These receptors were taken from a man aged 40-49 years with multiple sclerosis.

In its sample, this clonotype was seen many times. The chain employs TRBV7-3 and TRBJ2-2, with 9 bases aligning to TRBD1. Germline CDR1 reads SGHTA; CDR2 reads FQGTGA. The CDR3 runs to 15 residues. V lost 5 bases, J lost 7 bases, and 8 bases stayed unmatched. The CDR3 spells CASSDIQGADGELFF. In DNA form, the CDR3 reads TGTGCCAGCAGCGATATACAGGGGGCGGACGGGGAGCTGTTTTTT.

This chain joins TRBV10-3 and TRBJ1-2, with TRBD1 matching 8 bases. Losses at the gene ends were 3 bases for V and 3 bases for J; bases not matched to a gene: 3. Germline V gene sequence: CDR1 ENHRY, CDR2 SYGVKD. The CDR3 is 14 residues long. The CDR3 sequence: CAISDGQGYYGYTF. The CDR3 DNA sequence: TGTGCCATCAGTGACGGACAGGGCTACTATGGCTACACCTTC.

This clonotype occurred a few times. The rearrangement links TRBV7-9 to TRBJ1-2; D gene unclear. The CDR3 consists of 12 residues. Germline assignment: CDR1 SEHNR and CDR2 FQNEAQ (reference sequence). V was cut by 3 bases and J by 7 bases, with 9 bases left in between. CDR3 loop: CASSFGGSGYTF. In DNA form, the CDR3 reads TGTGCCAGCAGCTTCGGAGGAAGTGGCTACACCTTC. Based on the CDR3 plus reference TRBV7-9 and TRBJ1-2, the full variable domain is DTGVSQNPRHKITKRGQNVTFRCDPISEHNRLYWYRQTLGQGPEFLTYFQNEAQLEKSRLLSDRFSAERPKGSFSTLEIQRTEQGDSAMYLCASSFGGSGYTFGSGTRLTVV.

This clonotype appeared a few times. This chain joins TRBV6-5 and TRBJ1-2; D is ambiguous. The CDR3 loop spans 17 amino acids. Germline CDR1 MNHEY, CDR2 SVGAGI. With 5 bases removed from V and 3 bases from J, the gap between germline ends came to 22 bases. This CDR3 reads CASSRARFLGEDYGYTF. The DNA of the CDR3 is TGTGCCAGCAGTAGGGCGAGGTTTTTGGGAGAGGACTATGGCTACACCTTC.

This clonotype was seen ten or more times. The chain couples TRBV20-1 to TRBJ2-2, with D possibly being TRBD1 (5 bases). Trimming took off 6 bases at V and 0 bases at J, with 11 bases between the two ends. This CDR3 spans 14 amino acids. Germline CDR1 is DFQATT and CDR2 is SNEGSKA (reference sequence). CDR3 region: CSAHPTANTGELFF. CDR3 nucleotides: TGCAGTGCCCATCCGACAGCGAACACCGGGGAGCTGTTTTTT.

The sample holds many counts of this clonotype. This rearrangement joins TRBV27 to TRBJ1-2; weak D call: TRBD1 (6 bases). This CDR3 is built from 13 residues. V gave up 6 bases and J gave up 4 bases, with 12 bases separating them. Per germline, CDR1 MNHEY and CDR2 SMNVEV (reference sequence). For the CDR3, the DNA is TGTGCCAGCAGGCCCGGGGGGGCCTATGGCTACACCTTC. Protein: CASRPGGAYGYTF.

This clonotype was counted at least ten times. The V and J genes are TRBV7-2 and TRBJ2-3, with TRBD2 matching over 10 bases. The CDR3 is 16 amino acids. CDR1 SGHTA and CDR2 FQGNSA come from the germline V gene. Germline trimming cut 4 bases from V and 1 base from J; bases unmatched to any gene: 5. As DNA, the CDR3 is TGTGCCAGCAGCTGGGCCGGGACTAGCGGCACAGATACGCAGTATTTT. Protein: CASSWAGTSGTDTQYF.

This chain uses TRBV6-5 with TRBJ2-7; the D gene is possibly TRBD2 (6 bases). Germline CDR1 MNHEY, CDR2 SVGAGI. Trimming cost V 6 bases and J 2 bases, with 17 bases left between them. The length of the CDR3 is 15 residues. The CDR3 DNA is TGTGCCAGCAGCCCCGTAGGGACTCCCACCTACGAGCAGTACTTC. This encodes CASSPVGTPTYEQYF.

This clonotype was seen many times. V usage is TRBV2 and J usage is TRBJ2-1; 8 bases are shared with TRBD2. CDR1 and CDR2 (germline): SNHLY, FYNNEI. This CDR3 is 14 amino acids long. The V gene end was trimmed by 6 bases and the J gene end by 2 bases; junction bases not matched to a gene: 3. CDR3 region: CASRPGLAYNEQFF. The CDR3 DNA reads TGTGCCAGCAGGCCGGGACTAGCCTACAATGAGCAGTTCTTC.